The T cell receptor beta chain under discussion was sequenced for a study of response to subunit inactivated influenza vaccine. The germline V and J ends were trimmed by 11 bases and 4 bases, with 17 bases remaining between them. The length of the CDR3 is 14 residues. Germline values: CDR1 MDHEN, CDR2 SYDVKM. This clonotype was seen only a few times. From the RT-PCR reads, TCRdb called clonotypes with MiXCR, one entry per CDR3 protein. The table includes roughly 700,000 distinct CDR3 sequences, 15% to 18% detected once. The chain recombines TRBV28 with TRBJ2-2; D is unresolved. The TCR sequence derives from a man aged 45 to 65 who received an inactivated influenza vaccine. Sequencing used PBMCs from blood, obtained 11 to 12 days after vaccination. CDR3 nucleotides: TGTGCCGGTCTAGGGTGGGAACGCACCGGGGAGCTGTTTTTT. As protein: CAGLGWERTGELFF. Full variable domain (missing parts from reference TRBV28 and TRBJ2-2): DVKVTQSSRYLVKRTGEKVFLECVQDMDHENMFWYRQDPGLGLRLIYFSYDVKMKEKGDIPEGYSVSREKKERFSLILESASTNQTSMYLCAGLGWERTGELFFGEGSRLTVL.